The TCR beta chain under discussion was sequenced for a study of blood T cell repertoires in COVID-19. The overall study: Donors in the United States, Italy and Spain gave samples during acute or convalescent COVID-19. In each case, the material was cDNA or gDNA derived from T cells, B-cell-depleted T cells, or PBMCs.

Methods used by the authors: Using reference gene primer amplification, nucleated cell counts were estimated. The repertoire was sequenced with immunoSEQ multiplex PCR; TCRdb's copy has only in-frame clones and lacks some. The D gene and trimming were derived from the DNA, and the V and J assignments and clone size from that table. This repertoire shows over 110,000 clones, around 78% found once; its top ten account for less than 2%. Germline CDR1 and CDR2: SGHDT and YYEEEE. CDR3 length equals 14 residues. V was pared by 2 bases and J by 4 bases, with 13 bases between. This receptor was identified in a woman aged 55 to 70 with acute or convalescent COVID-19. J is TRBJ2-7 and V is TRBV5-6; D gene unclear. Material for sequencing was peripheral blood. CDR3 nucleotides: TGTGCCAGCAGCTTATCCCCCATGAGGTACGAGCAGTACTTC. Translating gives CASSLSPMRYEQYF.